A single sample is the source of the 15 T cell receptor beta chains below, sequenced in a study of blood T cell repertoires in COVID-19. Assay: immunoSEQ multiplex PCR; the TCRdb copy retains only in-frame clones and omits some. The sample carries 200,000 to 250,000 clones, 75% to 90% recorded once. The material sequenced was PBMCs or T cells enriched from blood (not recorded which). Every receptor here comes from a woman in her 30s who had been exposed to COVID-19.

CDR3 DNA: TGCGCCAGCAGCTTTGTGGCCCCCTTGCGGGAGGGAGGTCAGCGTACGCAGTATTTT. It encodes CASSFVAPLREGGQRTQYF. The genes are TRBV5-1 and TRBJ2-3; 9 nucleotides align to TRBD2. The trim removed 2 bases at V and 8 bases at J, leaving 21 bases unmatched. CDR1 is SGHRS, CDR2 YFSETQ, per germline. This CDR3 spans 19 amino acids.

J is TRBJ1-1 and V is TRBV27; 7 bases match TRBD1. The CDR3 runs 14 residues. Germline V gene data show CDR1 as MNHEY and CDR2 as SMNVEV (reference sequence). The junction had 6 bases not matched to a gene; V was cut back by 5 bases and J by 3 bases. CDR3 nucleotides: TGTGCCAGCAGTCCAAGGGGGCCGTACACTGAAGCTTTCTTT. Its protein product is CASSPRGPYTEAFF.

The chain links TRBV10-3 to TRBJ2-2; possible D gene TRBD1, 7 bases. The CDR3 sequence is 16 residues long. Trimming stripped 4 bases from V and 7 bases from J, with 19 bases between. CDR1 and CDR2 (germline): ENHRY, SYGVKD. Here the CDR3 reads CAISVMVAGGGGELFF. CDR3 nucleotides: TGTGCCATCAGTGTAATGGTCGCAGGGGGAGGCGGGGAGCTGTTTTTT.

This clone was counted once. The J gene is TRBJ1-3, the V gene TRBV5-1, with a weak D call TRBD1 (6 bases). This CDR3 region has 16 residues. The germline CDR1 and CDR2 sequences are SGHRS and YFSETQ. The ends were cut back, 2 bases at V and 0 bases at J, with 12 bases in the middle. CDR3 protein: CASSFTGISSGNTIYF. The CDR3 region has the DNA TGCGCCAGCAGCTTCACAGGGATCTCCTCTGGAAACACCATATATTTT.

V gene TRBV27 combines with J gene TRBJ2-7; 10 positions match TRBD1. The CDR3 sequence is 18 residues long. The germline gives CDR1 MNHEY, CDR2 SMNVEV (reference sequence). The trim removed 2 bases at V and 2 bases at J, leaving 12 bases unmatched. The CDR3 bases are TGTGCCAGCAGTTTACGTTCCCCCGGGACAGGGGTGACCTACGAGCAGTACTTC. Its translation is CASSLRSPGTGVTYEQYF.

The rearrangement joins TRBV27 to TRBJ1-1; 8 bases map to TRBD1. The CDR3 contains 12 residues. V lost 4 bases and J lost 8; bases outside the gene matches: 3. Germline V gene data show CDR1 as MNHEY and CDR2 as SMNVEV (reference sequence). The DNA of the CDR3 is TGTGCCAGCAGTTCAACAGGGGGGGAAGCTTTCTTT. Encoded protein: CASSSTGGEAFF.

The rearrangement uses TRBV7-9 and TRBJ2-7; no definite D call. V was trimmed by 1 base and J by 6 bases, leaving 13 bases between them. Germline-derived CDR1 and CDR2 are SEHNR and FQNEAQ (reference sequence). This CDR3 is 14 amino acids long. Here the CDR3 reads CASSLVRSPGEQYF. The CDR3, as DNA: TGTGCCAGCAGCTTAGTGCGTAGCCCGGGCGAGCAGTACTTC.

The rearrangement joins TRBV29-1 to TRBJ2-7, with D uncertain. Germline CDR1 reads SQVTM; CDR2 reads ANQGSEA. Deletions cut 6 bases from V and 4 bases from J, with 16 bases between. The length of the CDR3 is 13 residues. The CDR3 nucleotides read TGCAGCGTCGGATCCGACACACCTTACGAGCAGTACTTC. Its translation is CSVGSDTPYEQYF.

The CDR3 loop is CASSITGTDTDTQYF. In nucleotides, the CDR3 is TGTGCCAGCAGCATCACCGGGACTGACACAGATACGCAGTATTTT. The rearrangement links TRBV6-5 to TRBJ2-3; perhaps TRBD2 as D (6 bases). The CDR3 totals 15 residues. Trimming shortened V by 6 bases and J by 2 bases, and 15 bases separated the two germline ends. Germline V gives CDR1 MNHEY, CDR2 SVGAGI.

The chain employs TRBV30 and TRBJ1-6; unclear D gene. The length of the CDR3 is 14 residues. V lost 4 bases, J lost 5 bases, and 12 bases lay in between. Germline loops: CDR1 GTSNPN, CDR2 SVGIG (reference sequence). Written as DNA, the CDR3 is TGTGCCTGGATTGATCGGGGAGATAATTCACCCCTCCACTTT. Residues: CAWIDRGDNSPLHF.

This clone appeared a few times. The chain joins TRBV3-1 (or the pseudogene TRBV3-2) to TRBJ2-1, with TRBD2 matching 7 bases. The CDR3 totals 17 residues. Per germline, CDR1 LGHDT and CDR2 YNNKEL (reference sequence). Germline trimming cut 1 base from V and 0 bases from J; bases unmatched to any gene: 6. This chain's CDR3 is CASSQVEAGSSYNEQFF. The CDR3 region has the DNA TGTGCCAGCAGCCAAGTTGAAGCGGGGAGCTCCTACAATGAGCAGTTCTTC.

The CDR3, as DNA: TGTGCCTGGATGGGACTAGCGGGACTTACCCAGTACTTC. This translates into CAWMGLAGLTQYF. This sequence joins TRBV30 and TRBJ2-5, with 13 bases fitting TRBD2. Germline CDR1 is GTSNPN and CDR2 is SVGIG (reference sequence). This CDR3 has 13 residues. V gave up 4 bases and J gave up 8 bases; unmatched junction bases: 4.

The chain has TRBV24-1 and TRBJ2-7; the D gene is possibly TRBD1 (5 bases). V lost 2 bases to trimming and J lost 6 bases, with 10 bases between them. CDR3 size: 13 residues. CDR1 is KGHDR and CDR2 is SFDVKD in the germline V gene. In DNA form, the CDR3 reads TGTGCCACCAGTGATTCCAGGGTTGGCGAGCAGTACTTC. Translated: CATSDSRVGEQYF.

J is TRBJ2-1 and V is TRBV3-1 (or the pseudogene TRBV3-2); 14 bases agree with TRBD2. J was trimmed by 5 bases and V by 6 bases; bases with no gene match: 18. Germline CDR1 and CDR2: LGHDT and YNNKEL (reference sequence). CDR3 length: 20 residues. CDR3 protein: CASRHEGRTSGRLADNEQFF. The CDR3 nucleotides read TGTGCCAGCAGACACGAGGGGAGGACTAGCGGGAGGCTGGCAGACAATGAGCAGTTCTTC.

The CDR3, as DNA: TGTGCCAGCACCACGGGGGGGCTGGTCACTGAAGCTTTCTTT. This gives the protein CASTTGGLVTEAFF. The V gene is TRBV2, the J gene TRBJ1-1; D is perhaps TRBD1 (6 bases). The germline V gene has CDR1 SNHLY and CDR2 FYNNEI. The V gene lost 7 bases and the J gene lost 4 bases, with 16 bases spanning the gap. This CDR3 has 14 amino acids.